One and the same sample provided the 23 T cell receptor beta chains below, sequenced in a study of high-grade serous ovarian cancer treatment subgroups. Tumor samples were taken before definitive surgery or chemotherapy. Assay: immunoSEQ multiplex PCR; the TCRdb copy retains only in-frame clones and omits some. The table includes thousands of clones, about three quarters detected once. Sequencing used tumor tissue. These receptor sequences come from a human donor with high-grade serous ovarian cancer.

This clone is labeled medium-sized (0.01 to 0.1%). V usage is TRBV7-6 and J usage is TRBJ2-7; D remains unclear. There are 12 residues in the CDR3. Germline CDR1 and CDR2: SGHVS and FNYEAQ. V was clipped by 4 bases and J by 6 bases, with 10 bases between them. The CDR3, as DNA: TGTGCCAGCAGCTCTGGACGATCCGAGCAGTACTTC. It is translated as CASSSGRSEQYF.

V gene TRBV5-6 combines with J gene TRBJ2-5; TRBD2 matches 8 bases. The CDR3 is 13 residues long. V shed 4 bases and J 4 bases; nucleotides not matched to a gene: 3. Germline V gene sequence: CDR1 SGHDT, CDR2 YYEEEE. As DNA, the CDR3 is TGTGCCAGCAGCGCACTAGCGGTAGAGACCCAGTACTTC. It codes for CASSALAVETQYF.

This clone has just a few counts. The rearrangement joins TRBV28 to TRBJ2-2, with 8 bases lining up with TRBD1. The CDR3 length is 16 residues. Per germline, CDR1 MDHEN and CDR2 SYDVKM. V lost 6 bases and J lost 2; bases outside the gene matches: 8. CDR3 sequence reads: CASRSAGTGNTGELFF. CDR3 DNA: TGTGCCAGCAGGTCAGCCGGGACAGGCAACACCGGGGAGCTGTTTTTT.

The chain recombines TRBV19 with TRBJ2-2; a possible D gene is TRBD1 (6 bases). Germline CDR1 is LNHDA and CDR2 is SQIVND (reference sequence). The length of the CDR3 is 16 residues. Trimming stripped 1 base from V and 3 bases from J, with 12 bases between. In DNA, the CDR3 is TGTGCCAGTAGTATAGTGACAGGCGAATACACCGGGGAGCTGTTTTTT. Its protein is CASSIVTGEYTGELFF.

This clone was observed a few times. The gene calls are TRBV4-2 and TRBJ2-7; no reliable D call. Germline loops: CDR1 LGHNA, CDR2 YNFKEQ. The length of the CDR3 is 13 residues. Trimming removed 4 bases at V and 3 bases at J, with 10 bases between. In DNA form, the CDR3 reads TGTGCCAGCAGCCCACCGACCCTCTACGAGCAGTACTTC. Protein: CASSPPTLYEQYF.

V is TRBV11-1 and J is TRBJ2-7, with D perhaps TRBD2 (5 bases). V lost 5 bases, J lost 5 bases, and 16 bases lay in between. CDR3 length: 14 residues. CDR1 is SGHAT and CDR2 is FQDESV in the germline V gene (reference sequence). The CDR3 region has the DNA TGTGCCAGCAGCCCTACGGGGATCCTAGACGAGCAGTACTTC. Translation: CASSPTGILDEQYF.

The V gene is TRBV18, the J gene TRBJ1-3; D is ambiguous. The germline V and J ends were trimmed by 3 bases and 0 bases, with 12 bases remaining between them. This CDR3 spans 16 amino acids. The V gene's germline CDR1 is KGHSH and CDR2 LQKENI. The chain's CDR3 is CASSPEASGSGNTIYF. CDR3 DNA sequence: TGTGCCAGCTCACCTGAGGCATCGGGCTCTGGAAACACCATATATTTT.

This rearrangement joins TRBV2 to TRBJ2-5, with 11 bases identical to TRBD2. The CDR3 has 14 amino acids. The trim removed 6 bases at V and 1 base at J, leaving 1 base unmatched. The germline CDR1 and CDR2 sequences are SNHLY and FYNNEI. DNA for the CDR3: TGTGCCAGCAGACTAGCGGGAGCCCAAGAGACCCAGTACTTC. It is translated as CASRLAGAQETQYF.

The chain couples TRBV29-1 to TRBJ2-3; weak D call: TRBD1 (5 bases). The V end lost 7 bases, the J end lost 2 bases, and 10 bases lay between the germline ends. Germline CDR1 is SQVTM and CDR2 is ANQGSEA. This CDR3 comprises 12 residues. CDR3 sequence (DNA): TGCAGCGCTTCGGACAACACAGATACGCAGTATTTT. As protein: CSASDNTDTQYF.

This chain uses TRBV11-3 with TRBJ2-3; D perhaps matches TRBD2 (5 bases). Germline V CDR1 and CDR2: SGHNT, YENEEA. Trimming cost V 5 bases and J 3 bases, with 12 bases left between them. This CDR3 spans 14 amino acids. The CDR3 nucleotides read TGTGCCAGCAGCCCTGGACTCAAAACAGATACGCAGTATTTT. Its protein product is CASSPGLKTDTQYF.

The chain has TRBV19 and TRBJ2-1; the match to TRBD2 covers 7 bases. CDR3 size: 14 residues. CDR1 is LNHDA, CDR2 SQIVND, per germline (reference sequence). The ends lost 5 bases at V and 6 bases at J; junction bases unmatched: 7. The CDR3 spells CASSRLAGVNEQFF. The CDR3 DNA follows: TGTGCCAGTAGTCGGTTGGCGGGAGTCAATGAGCAGTTCTTC.

This chain joins TRBV5-1 and TRBJ2-2; 14 nucleotides align to TRBD2. The germline V gene encodes CDR1 SGHRS and CDR2 YFSETQ. The CDR3 is 19 amino acids. The trim removed 2 bases at V and 3 bases at J, leaving 9 bases unmatched. The CDR3 reads CASSFTGLAGVRDTGELFF. As DNA, the CDR3 is TGCGCCAGCAGCTTTACGGGACTAGCGGGAGTTCGTGACACCGGGGAGCTGTTTTTT.

The J gene is TRBJ2-7, the V gene TRBV29-1; the match to TRBD1 covers 9 bases. There are 13 residues in the CDR3. Looked up from germline, CDR1 is SQVTM and CDR2 is ANQGSEA. The ends lost 4 bases at V and 2 bases at J; junction bases unmatched: 3. CDR3 in DNA: TGCAGCGTTGTAGGGACAGGGCCCTACGAGCAGTACTTC. This translates into CSVVGTGPYEQYF.

V usage is TRBV5-1 and J usage is TRBJ2-1; 12 nucleotides line up with TRBD2. V gave up 4 bases and J gave up 8 bases; unmatched junction bases: 7. The germline V gene has CDR1 SGHRS and CDR2 YFSETQ. The CDR3 has 15 amino acids. The DNA of the CDR3 is TGCGCCAGCAGCCCGACTAGCGGGAGTTGGTATGAGCAGTTCTTC. Translating gives CASSPTSGSWYEQFF.

This chain uses TRBV7-8 with TRBJ1-6; 7 nucleotides align to TRBD1. The CDR3 covers 15 residues. Germline CDR1 reads SGHVS; CDR2 reads FQNEAQ. V trimming: 5 bases; J trimming: 3 bases; junction bases outside the gene matches: 4. CDR3 nucleotides: TGTGCCAGCAGCCCCCGGACAGGCTATAATTCACCCCTCCACTTT. Residues: CASSPRTGYNSPLHF.

V and J are TRBV2 and TRBJ1-4; 9 bases map to TRBD1. The germline CDR1 and CDR2 sequences are SNHLY and FYNNEI. There are 14 residues in the CDR3. The V segment lost 3 bases and the J segment 5 bases; nucleotides outside the gene matches: 1. CDR3 loop: CASSEGTGNEKLFF. As DNA, the CDR3 is TGTGCCAGCAGTGAGGGGACAGGGAATGAAAAACTGTTTTTT.

This clone appeared a single time. The chain couples TRBV7-9 to TRBJ2-5; tentatively, D is TRBD2 (6 bases). Trimming left V 5 bases short and J 1 base short, with 17 bases between. CDR3 length equals 16 residues. Germline values: CDR1 SEHNR, CDR2 FQNEAQ (reference sequence). CDR3 sequence reads: CASSPFGSGSQETQYF. The CDR3 DNA follows: TGTGCCAGCAGCCCGTTTGGTAGCGGTTCCCAAGAGACCCAGTACTTC.

This clone was picked up a small number of times. The chain employs TRBV28 and TRBJ1-1; 7 nucleotides agree with TRBD1. Trimming took 10 bases from V and 2 from J; bases not matched to a gene: 4. Germline V gene sequence: CDR1 MDHEN, CDR2 SYDVKM. There are 12 residues in the CDR3. Here the CDR3 DNA reads TGTGCCACGGGACAGATTAACACTGAAGCTTTCTTT. Amino acid sequence: CATGQINTEAFF.

This chain links TRBV27 with TRBJ2-5, with 10 bases aligning to TRBD1. With the DNA end fitting TRBJ2-7 better, the J assignment may be wrong. This CDR3 is 15 amino acids long. Germline CDR1 reads MNHEY; CDR2 reads SMNVEV (reference sequence). The CDR3 region has the DNA TGTGCCAGCAGTCTCCGGGACAGGGGTCCCTACGAGCAGTACTTC. This encodes CASSLRDRGPYEQYF.

V gene TRBV6-5 combines with J gene TRBJ1-5; D might be TRBD1 (5 bases). The CDR3 contains 14 residues. Germline CDR1 is MNHEY and CDR2 is SVGAGI. V lost 7 bases and J lost 5, with 15 bases in between. The CDR3 spells CASTQRMGDQPQHF. Here the CDR3 DNA reads TGTGCCAGCACCCAAAGGATGGGGGATCAGCCCCAGCATTTT.

Within the sample, this clone is medium-sized. This chain connects TRBV7-6 to TRBJ2-7; 12 nucleotides agree with TRBD2. Germline CDR1 reads SGHVS; CDR2 reads FNYEAQ. This CDR3 contains 16 residues. V trimming: 5 bases; J trimming: 3 bases; junction bases outside the gene matches: 8. The CDR3 sequence is CASSEELAGGYYEQYF. DNA for the CDR3: TGTGCCAGCAGCGAAGAACTAGCGGGAGGCTACTACGAGCAGTACTTC.

The rearrangement links TRBV6-5 to TRBJ1-4; D is ambiguous. The CDR3 has 16 residues. With 3 bases removed from V and 5 bases from J, the gap between germline ends came to 16 bases. Looked up from germline, CDR1 is MNHEY and CDR2 is SVGAGI. The CDR3 nucleotides read TGTGCCAGCAGTTATCAACCAAGGATTGAGAATGAAAAACTGTTTTTT. Its protein is CASSYQPRIENEKLFF.

The V call is TRBV5-5, the J call TRBJ2-5; 12 bases match TRBD2. Germline CDR1 is SGHKS and CDR2 is YYEKEE (reference sequence). The CDR3 loop spans 17 amino acids. The V and J ends lost 0 bases and 5 bases, in that order; junction bases with no gene match: 8. The DNA of the CDR3 is TGTGCCAGCAGCTTGGGTGGACTAGCGGGGTCTCGGGAGACCCAGTACTTC. As protein: CASSLGGLAGSRETQYF.